The clone carrying this T cell receptor beta chain has just a few counts. These data belong to a study of shared clonotypes between healthy human individuals. For the study at large: Serving as donors were a couple of women and a few men, whose ages spanned 18 to 49. Three plates each covered CD4 naive and memory; CD8 naive two, CD8 memory one.

Looked up from germline, CDR1 is MGHDK and CDR2 is SYGVNS. Trimming pared 4 bases from V and 9 bases from J, leaving 13 bases between. This CDR3 region has 13 residues. Several immunoSEQ 96-well plates shared each subset's DNA, each plate a replicate. Per the original data handling: Without quality scores, immunoSEQ junctional reads could not be filtered like full-length reads. The assay was immunoSEQ multiplex PCR, and TCRdb's table has in-frame clones only and misses some. V and J calls and clone size are those listed in that table; D and trimming were worked out from the DNA. This table has around 550,000 clones, around 95% appearing once. Naive-designated CD8 cells lacked CD45RO, were positively enriched for CCR7, and omitted terminally differentiated effector memory CD45RA+ cells.

The TCR sequence derives from a woman in her 30s in good health. J is TRBJ2-1 and V is TRBV25-1; D may match TRBD1 or TRBD2 (5 bases each). Sequencing input: naive CD8+ T cells sorted from blood. CDR3 coding DNA: TGTGCCAGCAGTGGCTGGGGGAAGGGTGAGCAGTTCTTC. It is translated as CASSGWGKGEQFF.